The 30 T cell receptor beta chains below come from one sample, sequenced in a study of T-cell reconstitution after alpha-beta-depleted transplantation in children. Preparation of the TCRbeta library was carried out with unique molecular identifiers. TCRdb ran MiXCR on the PCR reads and lists one entry per CDR3 protein. The profile shows some 550,000 distinct CDR3 sequences, approximately 22% of them singletons. The specimen was PBMCs, mostly from graft donor cells, collected 360 days after TCRalphabeta/CD19-depleted stem cell transplant. The receptors here all came from a boy under three years old who had a stem cell transplant for acute myeloid leukemia, so the T cells may come from the graft donor.

This clonotype was seen a few times. V gene TRBV7-2 combines with J gene TRBJ2-3; weak D call: TRBD1 (5 bases). CDR1 SGHTA and CDR2 FQGNSA come from the germline V gene. Trimming shortened V by 5 bases and J by 2 bases, and 17 bases separated the two germline ends. The CDR3 has 16 amino acids. CDR3 nucleotides: TGTGCCAGCAGCCCTGACCTAGGGGCCATCACAGATACGCAGTATTTT. It codes for CASSPDLGAITDTQYF. Looking up the rest from reference TRBV7-2 and TRBJ2-3 gives the full variable domain: GAGVSQSPSNKVTEKGKDVELRCDPISGHTALYWYRQSLGQGLEFLIYFQGNSAPDKSGLPSDRFSAERTGGSVSTLTIQRTQQEDSAVYLCASSPDLGAITDTQYFGPGTRLTVL.

This clonotype was counted only a few times. J is TRBJ1-2 and V is TRBV20-1, with TRBD1 matching 9 bases. The CDR3 spans 16 residues. The V gene end was trimmed by 1 base and the J gene end by 5 bases; junction bases not matched to a gene: 11. CDR1 DFQATT and CDR2 SNEGSKA come from the germline V gene (reference sequence). CDR3 region: CSARADRDRVIYGYTF. In nucleotides, the CDR3 is TGCAGTGCTAGAGCCGACCGGGACAGGGTGATATATGGCTACACCTTC.

This clonotype was observed at least ten times. This chain links TRBV20-1 with TRBJ2-7; D is perhaps TRBD1 or TRBD2 (7 bases each). Trimming shortened V by 3 bases and J by 2 bases, and 26 bases separated the two germline ends. The CDR3 has 18 amino acids. Germline values: CDR1 DFQATT, CDR2 SNEGSKA (reference sequence). CDR3 nucleotide sequence: TGCAGTGCTAGCCCCTGGGGGGGAGGCAGGGGGAACGCCTACGAGCAGTACTTC. This sequence encodes CSASPWGGGRGNAYEQYF.

In this sample, this clonotype turned up once. The V and J genes are TRBV20-1 and TRBJ2-5; 10 bases are a match to TRBD2. CDR3 length equals 14 residues. Germline V CDR1 and CDR2: DFQATT, SNEGSKA (reference sequence). With V trimmed by 5 bases and J by 5 bases, 8 bases remained unmatched. CDR3 in amino acids: CSACSGGAWETQYF. CDR3 nucleotide sequence: TGCAGTGCTTGCAGCGGGGGGGCGTGGGAGACCCAGTACTTC.

This clonotype was counted between two and nine times. This chain links TRBV29-1 with TRBJ2-3; D might be TRBD1 (6 bases). The CDR3 contains 14 residues. CDR1 and CDR2 from the germline V gene are SQVTM and ANQGSEA. The V and J ends lost 4 bases and 2 bases respectively, with 13 bases between them. The DNA of the CDR3 is TGCAGCGTTGGGGCAGGGGCCTACACAGATACGCAGTATTTT. Residues: CSVGAGAYTDTQYF.

This rearrangement joins TRBV20-1 to TRBJ2-5; 12 nucleotides match TRBD2. The V gene's germline CDR1 is DFQATT and CDR2 SNEGSKA (reference sequence). Trimming removed 3 bases from V and 5 bases from J; junction bases left unmatched: 10. The CDR3 runs to 16 residues. CDR3 sequence reads: CSASTLAGGSWETQYF. In DNA form, the CDR3 reads TGCAGTGCTAGTACACTAGCGGGGGGCTCATGGGAGACCCAGTACTTC.

This clonotype was detected many times. This chain uses TRBV12-3 or TRBV12-4 with TRBJ2-5, with D hard to call. V shed 0 bases and J shed 3 bases, with 11 bases lying between them. This CDR3 has 15 residues. CDR3 nucleotides: TGTGCCAGCAGTTTAGCGGATGGGTACAAAGAGACCCAGTACTTC. This translates into CASSLADGYKETQYF.

This clonotype has only one observation. The genes are TRBV2 and TRBJ1-6, with TRBD1 matching 7 bases. The CDR3 has 10 amino acids. The germline V gene encodes CDR1 SNHLY and CDR2 FYNNEI. CDR3 region: CAQTGLSLHF. As DNA, the CDR3 is TGTGCGCAGACAGGGTTATCCCTCCACTTT.

The chain employs TRBV4-1 and TRBJ2-1; D gene unclear. The CDR3 is 16 amino acids. Germline CDR1 and CDR2: MGHRA and YSYEKL. Trimming stripped 0 bases from V and 4 bases from J, with 13 bases between. CDR3 sequence reads: CASSQETQDPYNEQFF. CDR3 DNA sequence: TGCGCCAGCAGCCAAGAAACCCAGGACCCTTACAATGAGCAGTTCTTC.

The rearrangement uses TRBV20-1 and TRBJ2-7; 9 nucleotides match TRBD1. Unmatched junction bases numbered 7, after V lost 5 bases and J lost 2 bases. This CDR3 spans 14 amino acids. The germline V gene has CDR1 DFQATT and CDR2 SNEGSKA (reference sequence). The CDR3 sequence: CSACGTGLAYEQYF. As DNA, the CDR3 is TGCAGTGCTTGCGGGACAGGGCTCGCCTACGAGCAGTACTTC.

The V call is TRBV12-3 or TRBV12-4, the J call TRBJ2-1; D may be TRBD1 or TRBD2 (6 bases each). The CDR3 contains 14 residues. Trimming stripped 10 bases from V and 0 bases from J, with 13 bases between. The CDR3 region has the DNA TGTGCCACCCTGGAGGGGGACTCCTACAATGAGCAGTTCTTC. The encoded protein is CATLEGDSYNEQFF.

The rearrangement uses TRBV7-2 and TRBJ2-2; D is undetermined. The CDR3 is 11 amino acids. The ends were cut back, 5 bases at V and 8 bases at J, with 6 bases in the middle. Germline loops: CDR1 SGHTA, CDR2 FQGNSA. The CDR3 sequence is CASSLWGELFF. In DNA form, the CDR3 reads TGTGCCAGCAGCCTATGGGGGGAGCTGTTTTTT.

The chain combines TRBV10-3 with TRBJ1-1, with D possibly matching TRBD1 (5 bases). Germline CDR1 is ENHRY and CDR2 is SYGVKD. The length of the CDR3 is 14 residues. Trimming left V 4 bases short and J 3 bases short, with 12 bases between. The CDR3 sequence: CAISVLGTDTEAFF. The CDR3 coding sequence is TGTGCCATCAGTGTTTTGGGGACTGACACTGAAGCTTTCTTT.

This clonotype showed up just a few times. J is TRBJ2-7 and V is TRBV6-1; 7 bases are shared with TRBD2. With V trimmed by 6 bases and J by 3 bases, 11 bases remained unmatched. The CDR3 contains 15 residues. CDR1 MNHNS and CDR2 SASEGT come from the germline V gene. The CDR3 DNA follows: TGTGCCAGCAGCCCCCGCAACAGCGGGATCTACGAGCAGTACGTC. Its protein product is CASSPRNSGIYEQYV.

This clonotype was picked up many times. In DNA form, the CDR3 reads TGTGCCAGCAGTGGGGCTTTTCGGGAAGATACGCAGTATTTT. It encodes CASSGAFREDTQYF. V is TRBV2 and J is TRBJ2-3; possible D gene TRBD2, 5 bases. The germline CDR1 and CDR2 sequences are SNHLY and FYNNEI. The CDR3 is made up of 14 amino acids. Trimming removed 4 bases at V and 5 bases at J, with 13 bases between.

This clonotype was seen repeatedly, ten times or more. The chain uses TRBV18 and TRBJ2-7, with TRBD1 as a possible D gene (6 bases). In germline, CDR1 is KGHSH, CDR2 LQKENI. The CDR3 is made up of 17 amino acids. Between the trimmed V and J ends, which lost 3 bases and 3 bases, there was a span of 21 bases. This CDR3 is CASSPSGTPPLNYEQYF. The CDR3 coding sequence is TGTGCCAGCTCACCTTCAGGGACACCGCCGCTGAACTACGAGCAGTACTTC.

The chain joins TRBV7-9 to TRBJ2-6; D remains ambiguous. The length of the CDR3 is 14 residues. The germline CDR1 and CDR2 sequences are SEHNR and FQNEAQ (reference sequence). V shed 2 bases and J shed 2 bases, with 4 bases lying between them. This CDR3 is CASSLTAGANVLTF. DNA for the CDR3: TGTGCCAGCAGCTTAACAGCTGGGGCCAACGTCCTGACTTTC.

The rearrangement uses TRBV3-1 and TRBJ2-3; 8 bases agree with TRBD2. The CDR3 spans 17 residues. Looked up from germline, CDR1 is LGHDT and CDR2 is YNNKEL (reference sequence). The ends lost 0 bases at V and 6 bases at J; junction bases unmatched: 11. The CDR3 region is CASSQDRVAGGSDTQYF. The CDR3, as DNA: TGTGCCAGCAGCCAAGATAGGGTGGCGGGGGGTTCCGATACGCAGTATTTT.

This clonotype has just a few counts. V and J are TRBV6-2 or TRBV6-3 and TRBJ1-1; 7 bases match TRBD1. Germline values: CDR1 MNHEY, CDR2 SVGEGT. This CDR3 has 14 amino acids. With V trimmed by 6 bases and J by 3 bases, 7 bases remained unmatched. This CDR3 reads CASRLQGTYTEAFF. The CDR3 nucleotides are TGTGCCAGCAGATTACAGGGGACGTACACTGAAGCTTTCTTT.

Many counts were recorded for this clonotype. The rearrangement uses TRBV2 and TRBJ2-1, with 8 bases matching TRBD1. The ends lost 4 bases at V and 9 bases at J; junction bases unmatched: 5. This CDR3 has 13 residues. Germline CDR1 reads SNHLY; CDR2 reads FYNNEI. The CDR3: CASSGDRGSEQFF. CDR3 bases: TGTGCCAGCAGTGGAGACAGGGGAAGTGAGCAGTTCTTC.

The CDR3 nucleotides read TGTGCCAGCAGTCCCCGGGACAGGATCTCCTACGAGCAGTACGTC. Its translation: CASSPRDRISYEQYV. The V call is TRBV6-5, the J call TRBJ2-7; TRBD1 matches 8 bases. Germline V lookup: CDR1 MNHEY, CDR2 SVGAGI. V lost 5 bases, J lost 0 bases, and 6 bases stayed unmatched. This CDR3 has 15 amino acids.

The rearrangement links TRBV20-1 to TRBJ2-7, with D perhaps matching TRBD2 (6 bases). The CDR3 loop spans 13 amino acids. Germline lookup yields CDR1 DFQATT and CDR2 SNEGSKA (reference sequence). The CDR3 bases are TGCAGTGCTAGACTAGCGCCCCCCCATGGGGGAGGAGTC. Translating it yields CSARLAPPHGGGV.

The genes are TRBV20-1 and TRBJ1-5, with 8 nucleotides matching TRBD1. Trimming at V came to 1 base and at J to 3 bases, leaving 5 bases not matched to a gene. There are 15 residues in the CDR3. Germline CDR1 DFQATT, CDR2 SNEGSKA (reference sequence). CDR3 sequence reads: CSARGDRIFNQPQHF. In nucleotides, the CDR3 is TGCAGTGCTAGAGGGGACAGGATCTTCAATCAGCCCCAGCATTTT.

V usage is TRBV20-1 and J usage is TRBJ1-1, with D possibly TRBD1 on 5 matching bases. Trimming took off 2 bases at V and 3 bases at J, with 13 bases between the two ends. Germline values: CDR1 DFQATT, CDR2 SNEGSKA (reference sequence). CDR3 length equals 14 residues. This chain's CDR3 is CSARNAGKDTEAFF. CDR3 coding DNA: TGCAGTGCTAGAAACGCAGGGAAGGACACTGAAGCTTTCTTT.

The chain links TRBV29-1 to TRBJ2-3, with 9 bases fitting TRBD2. In germline, CDR1 is SQVTM, CDR2 ANQGSEA. This CDR3 is 15 amino acids long. Unmatched junction bases numbered 8, after V lost 0 bases and J lost 7 bases. The CDR3 nucleotides read TGCAGCGTTGAAGATCTTAGCGGGAGCGAATATACGCAGTATTTT. It codes for CSVEDLSGSEYTQYF.

The V and J genes are TRBV5-5 and TRBJ2-5; D is perhaps TRBD2 (5 bases). In germline, CDR1 is SGHKS, CDR2 YYEKEE (reference sequence). Trimming shortened V by 4 bases and J by 1 base, and 8 bases separated the two germline ends. This CDR3 contains 13 residues. The chain's CDR3 is CASSVGLQETQYF. DNA of the CDR3: TGTGCCAGCAGCGTCGGACTCCAAGAGACCCAGTACTTC. The full variable domain, in which reference TRBV5-5 and TRBJ2-5 provide the parts outside the CDR3, is DAGVTQSPTHLIKTRGQQVTLRCSPISGHKSVSWYQQVLGQGPQFIFQYYEKEERGRGNFPDRFSARQFPNYSSELNVNALLLGDSALYLCASSVGLQETQYFGPGTRLLVL.

This clonotype was recorded a few times. The CDR3 sequence: CAISESFTPGQRGNNEQFF. In nucleotides, the CDR3 is TGTGCCATCAGTGAGTCGTTTACCCCGGGACAGCGGGGGAACAATGAGCAGTTCTTC. This chain links TRBV10-3 with TRBJ2-1; D possibly corresponds to TRBD2 (8 bases). This CDR3 comprises 19 residues. V shed 0 bases and J shed 5 bases, with 23 bases lying between them. Germline V gene sequence: CDR1 ENHRY, CDR2 SYGVKD.

The genes are TRBV25-1 and TRBJ2-7; D unclear. The CDR3 contains 14 residues. Germline CDR1 MGHDK, CDR2 SYGVNS. Trimming removed 5 bases at V and 2 bases at J, with 13 bases between. CDR3 nucleotides: TGTGCCAGCAGTACACCCGAAGCAACCTACGAGCAGTACTTC. This sequence encodes CASSTPEATYEQYF.

This clonotype has a count of ten or more. The chain links TRBV4-3 to TRBJ2-6; D possibly corresponds to TRBD1 (6 bases). Germline-derived CDR1 and CDR2 are LGHNA and YSLEER. CDR3 length equals 15 residues. Trimming shortened V by 5 bases and J by 2 bases, and 10 bases separated the two germline ends. The CDR3, as DNA: TGCGCCAGCAGCATGAAGGGGGCTGGGGCCAACGTCCTGACTTTC. Protein sequence: CASSMKGAGANVLTF.

This clonotype was seen only a few times. The genes are TRBV12-3 or TRBV12-4 and TRBJ2-3; TRBD2 agrees at 7 bases. V dropped 0 bases and J dropped 4; count of bases not matched to a gene: 7. The length of the CDR3 is 16 residues. CDR3 in amino acids: CASSLARLAPPDTQYF. The CDR3 nucleotides read TGTGCCAGCAGTTTAGCCCGACTAGCCCCACCAGATACGCAGTATTTT.